The rows below give T cell receptor beta chains drawn from one sample of a study of cytomegalovirus exposure and HLA in healthy donors. Profiled with immunoSEQ multiplex PCR; TCRdb holds only in-frame clones, not every one. The profile shows 150,000 to 200,000 clones, roughly three quarters of them singletons. The specimen was PBMCs. These receptors were obtained from a woman in her 50s in good health and CMV-seropositive. The CDR3 runs from the conserved cysteine through the conserved F or W. A D gene is named only where the DNA matches it firmly. Where a row states a size, it is once, few, many or the class of an expanded clone; other rows omit it.

J: TRBJ2-1
V: TRBV15
size: -
D: -
DNA: TGTGCCACCAGCAGTGAGGACTTCTACAATGAGCAGTTCTTC
CDR3: CATSSEDFYNEQFF

J: TRBJ2-3
V: TRBV30
size: -
D: -
DNA: TGTGCCTGGAGTCCTTATAGAGGAGGACTTGGGACTAGCACAGATACGCAGTATTTT
CDR3: CAWSPYRGGLGTSTDTQYF

J: TRBJ1-2
V: TRBV2
size: -
D: -
DNA: TGTGCCAGCAGCCTAAGGCAGGGGCCTCTTGGGTATGGCTACACCTTC
CDR3: CASSLRQGPLGYGYTF

J: TRBJ1-2
V: TRBV29-1
size: -
D: -
DNA: TGCAGCGTTGAAGGTAATCTCGGACAGTTTACTAACTATGGCTACACCTTC
CDR3: CSVEGNLGQFTNYGYTF

J: TRBJ2-1
V: TRBV6-4
size: -
D: TRBD1
DNA: TGTGCCAGCAGTGGTTCCGGGACAGGGGAGTTCTTC
CDR3: CASSGSGTGEFF

J: TRBJ2-7
V: TRBV25-1
size: -
D: -
DNA: TGTGCCAGCAGTTTGGACGGGGGATACTACGAGCAGTACTTC
CDR3: CASSLDGGYYEQYF

J: TRBJ2-2
V: TRBV9
size: -
D: -
DNA: TGTGCCAGCAGCGTATATCCGGGTTCGCCTAGGGAGCTGTTTTTT
CDR3: CASSVYPGSPRELFF

J: TRBJ2-5
V: TRBV5-6
size: -
D: -
DNA: TGTGCCAGCAGCCCGGGGATGGAGGAGACCCAGTACTTC
CDR3: CASSPGMEETQYF

J: TRBJ1-2
V: TRBV11-2
size: -
D: -
DNA: TGTGCCAGCAGCTTAGGTAGGGGTAGCTATGGCTACACCTTC
CDR3: CASSLGRGSYGYTF

J: TRBJ1-1
V: TRBV7-9
size: -
D: TRBD1
DNA: TGTGCCAGCAGCTCGTACAGGGGGGGTAACACTGAAGCTTTCTTT
CDR3: CASSSYRGGNTEAFF

J: TRBJ2-3
V: TRBV19
size: once
D: TRBD1
DNA: TGTGCCACCACCGGGACAGAGGGCACAGATACGCAGTATTTT
CDR3: CATTGTEGTDTQYF

J: TRBJ1-1
V: TRBV18
size: -
D: TRBD1
DNA: TGTGCCAGCTCACCGGGGACAGGCCTCACTGAAGCTTTCTTT
CDR3: CASSPGTGLTEAFF

J: TRBJ2-1
V: TRBV25-1
size: -
D: TRBD2
DNA: TGTGCCAGCAGACGGGGGGTTGAGCAGTTCTTC
CDR3: CASRRGVEQFF

J: TRBJ1-4
V: TRBV6-1
size: -
D: TRBD1
DNA: TGTGCCAGCCGGACCCCCACAGGGGGGGAAAAACTGTTTTTT
CDR3: CASRTPTGGEKLFF

J: TRBJ1-5
V: TRBV6-5
size: few
D: -
DNA: TGTGCCAGCAGTCCTGGGCCGGAGGGGAATCAGCCCCAGCATTTT
CDR3: CASSPGPEGNQPQHF

J: TRBJ2-5
V: TRBV7-2
size: -
D: TRBD2
DNA: TGTGCCAGCAGCAGGAGGACTAAGCGGGGGGAGACCCAGTACTTC
CDR3: CASSRRTKRGETQYF

J: TRBJ2-3
V: TRBV5-1
size: few
D: TRBD2
DNA: TGCGCCAGCAGCTTGTTTTCGGACGTGGTAGCGGGGGATGGGGATACGCAGTATTTT
CDR3: CASSLFSDVVAGDGDTQYF

J: TRBJ1-2
V: TRBV7-9
size: -
D: -
DNA: TGTGCCAGCAGCCCATCTCCTAGACAGTATTCCTATGGCTACACCTTC
CDR3: CASSPSPRQYSYGYTF

J: TRBJ2-7
V: TRBV7-9
size: -
D: -
DNA: TGTGCCAGCAGAAGGACAGATAGCTCCTACGAGCAGTACTTC
CDR3: CASRRTDSSYEQYF

J: TRBJ2-1
V: TRBV7-9
size: -
D: TRBD2
DNA: TGTGCCAGCAGCTTAGGGTTTCAAGGGAGCGGGGGGTCGTACAATGAGCAGTTCTTC
CDR3: CASSLGFQGSGGSYNEQFF

J: TRBJ2-1
V: TRBV11-2
size: -
D: TRBD1
DNA: TGTGCCAGCAGGGTGGGACAGGGCTCCTACAATGAGCAGTTCTTC
CDR3: CASRVGQGSYNEQFF

J: TRBJ2-7
V: TRBV18
size: -
D: TRBD1
DNA: TGTGCCAGCTCACCACGCCAGGGACAGGGGGCAGGCGAGCAGTACTTC
CDR3: CASSPRQGQGAGEQYF

J: TRBJ2-2
V: TRBV9
size: once
D: TRBD1
DNA: TGTGCCAGCAGCGTAGGGACAGGCACCGGGGAGCTGTTTTTT
CDR3: CASSVGTGTGELFF

J: TRBJ2-3
V: TRBV7-6
size: -
D: -
DNA: TGTGCCAGCAGCTTAGCTAACACAGATACGCAGTATTTT
CDR3: CASSLANTDTQYF

J: TRBJ2-3
V: TRBV30
size: -
D: TRBD2
DNA: TGTGCCTGGAGCGGGACTATTTCCTCCGCGCAGTATTTT
CDR3: CAWSGTISSAQYF

J: TRBJ1-2
V: TRBV11-1
size: -
D: TRBD1
DNA: TGTGCCAGCAGCGATATTGGACAGGGTTATGAGGAGTATGGCTACACCTTC
CDR3: CASSDIGQGYEEYGYTF

J: TRBJ1-4
V: TRBV10-3
size: -
D: -
DNA: TGTGCCATCAGTGCCGGGACACAGAATGAAAAACTGTTTTTT
CDR3: CAISAGTQNEKLFF

J: TRBJ1-2
V: TRBV5-1
size: -
D: TRBD1
DNA: TGCGCCAGCAGCTTGGGGGACAGTCGGTATGGCTACACCTTC
CDR3: CASSLGDSRYGYTF

J: TRBJ2-5
V: TRBV7-9
size: -
D: -
DNA: TGTGCCAGCAGCTTATATCTAACGGACCAAGAGACCCAGTACTTC
CDR3: CASSLYLTDQETQYF

J: TRBJ1-6
V: TRBV9
size: -
D: TRBD1
DNA: TGTGCCAGCAGCCCCGCGGGGACAGAAGGCCTCCACTTT
CDR3: CASSPAGTEGLHF

J: TRBJ2-7
V: TRBV6-1
size: -
D: -
DNA: TGTGCCAGCAGTGGTAGCGGTTCCTACGAGCAGTACTTC
CDR3: CASSGSGSYEQYF